The 17 T cell receptor beta chains listed next were all sequenced from one sample in a study of liver allograft versus peripheral blood T cells. Turning to the study itself: Liver transplant recipients had T cell receptor repertoires compared between transplanted liver and peripheral blood.

TCRdb re-called the reads with MiXCR, one entry per CDR3 protein. The table lists about 7,300 distinct CDR3 sequences, approximately 17% of them singletons, with about 1.4% in the top ten. The source of these receptors is a human patient who had a liver transplant. T cells may partly derive from the graft donor.

In this sample, this clonotype is medium-sized. This chain joins TRBV12-3 or TRBV12-4 and TRBJ1-5, with 11 bases lining up with TRBD1. J gave up 4 bases and V 1 base, and 3 bases lay outside the gene matches. The CDR3 covers 16 residues. In DNA, the CDR3 is TGTGCCAGCAGTTTAGGAGGACAGGGGGCGAATCAGCCCCAGCATTTT. This gives the protein CASSLGGQGANQPQHF.

By sample share, this clonotype is large. This chain joins TRBV18 and TRBJ1-3, with D unresolved. Trimming pared 6 bases from V and 0 bases from J, leaving 6 bases between. CDR1 KGHSH and CDR2 LQKENI come from the germline V gene. The length of the CDR3 is 13 residues. CDR3: CASSDGSGNTIYF. The CDR3 DNA reads as TGTGCCAGCTCGGACGGCTCTGGAAACACCATATATTTT.

This clonotype was counted between two and nine times. The gene calls are TRBV20-1 and TRBJ1-1; D not resolved. V was shortened by 0 bases and J by 1 base, with 12 bases between the two germline ends. CDR1 is DFQATT and CDR2 is SNEGSKA in the germline V gene (reference sequence). The CDR3 spans 15 residues. The CDR3 loop reads CSARDRTAPNTEAFF. The CDR3 coding sequence is TGCAGTGCTAGAGATAGGACGGCCCCGAACACTGAAGCTTTCTTT.

This clonotype is labeled medium-sized. The chain links TRBV10-3 to TRBJ1-2; 7 nucleotides align to TRBD1. CDR3 length: 12 residues. Germline V gives CDR1 ENHRY, CDR2 SYGVKD. After removal of 6 bases from V and 7 bases from J, the junction contained 5 bases not matched to a gene. The CDR3 is CAIRDDRAGYTF. CDR3 DNA sequence: TGTGCCATCAGGGACGACAGGGCTGGCTACACCTTC.

This clonotype qualifies as medium-sized. The chain carries TRBV5-4 and TRBJ1-5; the D gene is possibly TRBD1 (6 bases). The CDR3 runs 15 residues. The germline V gene encodes CDR1 SGHNT and CDR2 YYREEE (reference sequence). V dropped 2 bases and J dropped 2 bases, with 11 bases sitting between them. The CDR3, as DNA: TGTGCCAGCAGCTTAGGGGGGATGGGCAATCAGCCCCAGCATTTT. As protein: CASSLGGMGNQPQHF.

This clonotype is medium-sized (0.01 to 0.1%) in the sample. J is TRBJ1-2 and V is TRBV5-5, with D tentatively TRBD1 (6 bases). Per the germline V gene, CDR1 is SGHKS and CDR2 is YYEKEE (reference sequence). Trimming took off 2 bases at V and 4 bases at J, with 12 bases between the two ends. The CDR3 length is 14 residues. In nucleotides, the CDR3 is TGTGCCAGCAGCTTCGGGGGGGCAGCCTATGGCTACACCTTC. Translating it yields CASSFGGAAYGYTF.

By proportion, this clonotype is medium-sized. V usage is TRBV19 and J usage is TRBJ1-2; 7 nucleotides line up with TRBD1. This CDR3 has 15 residues. With 5 bases clipped from V and 5 bases from J, the junction kept 11 bases outside the gene matches. Germline CDR1 is LNHDA and CDR2 is SQIVND (reference sequence). This chain's CDR3 is CASSRDSGGGYGYTF. As DNA, the CDR3 is TGTGCCAGTAGTCGGGACAGCGGCGGGGGGTATGGCTACACCTTC.

The CDR3 region is CASSPGTGLGYGYTF. CDR3 DNA: TGTGCCAGCAGTCCCGGGACAGGGCTGGGCTATGGCTACACCTTC. The V call is TRBV28, the J call TRBJ1-2; the match to TRBD1 covers 9 bases. The CDR3 is made up of 15 amino acids. V dropped 5 bases and J dropped 4; count of bases not matched to a gene: 8. The germline gives CDR1 MDHEN, CDR2 SYDVKM.

This clonotype is medium-sized within its sample. The chain uses TRBV19 and TRBJ1-6; 7 nucleotides align to TRBD1. This CDR3 spans 16 amino acids. CDR1 is LNHDA and CDR2 is SQIVND in the germline V gene (reference sequence). J lost 6 bases, V lost 2 bases, and 7 bases had no gene match. The CDR3 bases are TGTGCCAGTAGTATAAAGACAGGGAGCGGTAATTCACCCCTCCACTTT. It specifies CASSIKTGSGNSPLHF.

As concerns this clonotype: This likely reflects a read error, since a far larger clone is one base away. This sequence joins TRBV6-1 and TRBJ1-3; TRBD1 matches 10 bases. Germline V gene lookup returns CDR1 MNHNS and CDR2 SASEGT. V shed 4 bases and J 3 bases; nucleotides not matched to a gene: 0. The length of the CDR3 is 14 residues. CDR3 nucleotides: TGTGCCAGCAGTGGGACAGGGGGTGGAAACACCATATATTTT. Protein sequence: CASSGTGGGNTIYF.

This clonotype was detected ten times or more. The gene calls are TRBV30 and TRBJ1-1; D unclear. The CDR3 is 13 residues long. Germline loops: CDR1 GTSNPN, CDR2 SVGIG (reference sequence). Trimming removed 2 bases from V and 1 base from J, with 8 bases in between. The DNA of the CDR3 is TGTGCCTGGAGTACGACGGCGAACACTGAAGCTTTCTTT. Translation: CAWSTTANTEAFF.

The chain joins TRBV10-3 to TRBJ1-3; no definite D call. Germline CDR1 ENHRY, CDR2 SYGVKD. Trimming removed 6 bases at V and 2 bases at J, with 11 bases between. CDR3 length equals 14 residues. The CDR3 DNA reads as TGTGCCATCAGGGTTGACGCACCTGGAAACACCATATATTTT. Amino acids: CAIRVDAPGNTIYF.

Relative to its sample, this clonotype is medium-sized. The V and J genes are TRBV6-5 and TRBJ1-2, with D maybe TRBD1 (6 bases). The CDR3 spans 12 residues. The ends were cut back, 6 bases at V and 14 bases at J, with 19 bases in the middle. CDR1 is MNHEY and CDR2 is SVGAGI in the germline V gene. As DNA, the CDR3 is TGTGCCAGCAGCCTCCCTCGGGGGCGCGAAACCTTC. Translation gives CASSLPRGRETF.

Sample share makes this clonotype medium-sized. J is TRBJ2-6 and V is TRBV6-5; 7 bases line up with TRBD1. The V gene's germline CDR1 is MNHEY and CDR2 SVGAGI. The CDR3 has 20 residues. Germline trimming cut 6 bases from V and 0 bases from J; bases unmatched to any gene: 17. CDR3 sequence: CASRPLRRQGPRSGANVLTF. For the CDR3, the DNA is TGTGCCAGCAGGCCCCTTCGACGACAGGGCCCCCGCTCTGGGGCCAACGTCCTGACTTTC.

Judged by abundance, this clonotype is medium-sized (0.01 to 0.1%). This chain links TRBV6-6 with TRBJ1-2; D perhaps matches TRBD1 (5 bases). Germline V CDR1 and CDR2: MNHNY, SVGAGI (reference sequence). V lost 6 bases, J lost 7 bases, and 18 bases lay in between. The length of the CDR3 is 14 residues. The CDR3 protein is CASSLGAGELGYTF. The CDR3 coding sequence is TGTGCCAGCAGCCTCGGGGCGGGGGAACTTGGCTACACCTTC.

By frequency in the sample, this clonotype is medium-sized. This chain uses TRBV6-1 with TRBJ1-1; D possibly corresponds to TRBD1 (6 bases). Trimming took off 6 bases at V and 1 base at J, with 12 bases between the two ends. CDR3 size: 14 residues. Germline lookup yields CDR1 MNHNS and CDR2 SASEGT. DNA for the CDR3: TGTGCCAGCAGAGCAGGGGAAAGGAACACTGAAGCTTTCTTT. This translates into CASRAGERNTEAFF.

Comments on this clonotype: This clone may be a read error of a much larger clone one base away. The V gene is TRBV27, the J gene TRBJ1-1, with D possibly TRBD1 on 5 matching bases. The CDR3 loop spans 12 amino acids. Trimming took 6 bases from V and 10 from J, leaving 15 bases between them. Germline lookup yields CDR1 MNHEY and CDR2 SMNVEV (reference sequence). Written as DNA, the CDR3 is TGTGCCAGCAGCCGGTGGGGGACGGCAGCTTTCTTT. Translated, it gives CASSRWGTAAFF.